These 25 T cell receptor beta chains were sequenced from one sample in a study of blood T cell repertoires in COVID-19. The repertoire was sequenced with immunoSEQ multiplex PCR; TCRdb's copy has only in-frame clones and lacks some. The repertoire holds some 280,000 clones, approximately 91% seen once, with under 15% in the top ten. Material for sequencing was peripheral blood. These receptors originate from a woman aged 55 to 70 with acute or convalescent COVID-19.

This sequence joins TRBV18 and TRBJ2-7; 9 bases agree with TRBD2. This CDR3 contains 16 residues. The J segment lost 1 base and the V segment lost 1 base, leaving 5 bases of the junction unmatched. CDR1 and CDR2 from the germline V gene are KGHSH and LQKENI. CDR3 sequence (DNA): TGTGCCAGCTCACCACGGAGCGGGGGGTCGTCCTACGAGCAGTACTTC. The encoded protein is CASSPRSGGSSYEQYF.

This chain uses TRBV27 with TRBJ2-1, with 7 bases aligning to TRBD1. Per the germline V gene, CDR1 is MNHEY and CDR2 is SMNVEV (reference sequence). V dropped 4 bases and J dropped 0; count of bases not matched to a gene: 3. This CDR3 has 15 amino acids. This CDR3 is CASSSGTASYNEQFF. CDR3 sequence (DNA): TGTGCCAGCAGTTCCGGGACAGCCTCCTACAATGAGCAGTTCTTC.

V is TRBV6-2 or TRBV6-3 and J is TRBJ1-2, with 7 bases that match TRBD1. This CDR3 is built from 19 residues. The ends lost 6 bases at V and 4 bases at J; junction bases unmatched: 23. Germline CDR1 and CDR2: MNHEY and SVGEGT. The CDR3 is CASSNPMGQTSSWVYGYTF. CDR3 coding DNA: TGTGCCAGCAGCAACCCTATGGGACAGACATCCTCATGGGTCTATGGCTACACCTTC.

The chain links TRBV6-4 to TRBJ1-5, with D perhaps TRBD1 (6 bases). V lost 6 bases and J 1 base, leaving 10 bases between the germline ends. Looked up from germline, CDR1 is MRHNA and CDR2 is SNTAGT. The length of the CDR3 is 14 residues. The CDR3 protein is CASSEQGSNQPQHF. The CDR3 DNA follows: TGTGCCAGCAGCGAACAGGGCAGCAATCAGCCCCAGCATTTT.

The rearrangement links TRBV4-3 to TRBJ2-3, with TRBD2 identical over 12 bases. Germline V gives CDR1 LGHNA, CDR2 YSLEER. V lost 1 base, J lost 5 bases, and 10 bases stayed unmatched. The CDR3 runs to 18 residues. The DNA of the CDR3 is TGCGCCAGCAGCCAAGTTGCATCTAGCGGGAGGGCCTTAGATACGCAGTATTTT. Translated: CASSQVASSGRALDTQYF.

The rearrangement links TRBV9 to TRBJ1-4, with 9 bases identical to TRBD1. This CDR3 has 15 amino acids. The trim removed 4 bases at V and 5 bases at J, leaving 6 bases unmatched. Germline assignment: CDR1 SGDLS and CDR2 YYNGEE. CDR3 loop: CASSQPTGGNEKLFF. The DNA for the CDR3 is TGTGCCAGCAGCCAACCCACAGGGGGCAATGAAAAACTGTTTTTT.

This rearrangement joins TRBV28 to TRBJ1-2; TRBD1 might be the D (6 bases). This CDR3 comprises 14 residues. The ends were cut back, 5 bases at V and 8 bases at J, with 18 bases in the middle. Germline assignment: CDR1 MDHEN and CDR2 SYDVKM. The CDR3 is CASSTTGGTGGYTF. The CDR3 DNA follows: TGTGCCAGCAGTACGACTGGGGGCACGGGAGGCTACACCTTC.

A single count supports this clone. A read error may produce the germline difference seen at one junction end. This chain joins TRBV28 and TRBJ2-1, with 8 bases matching TRBD1. The CDR3 covers 13 residues. The germline V gene encodes CDR1 MDHEN and CDR2 SYDVKM. The CDR3 reads CASTQGQDNKQFF. In nucleotides, the CDR3 is TGTGCCAGCACCCAGGGACAGGACAATAAGCAGTTCTTC.

The CDR3 coding sequence is TGTGCCAGCAGTGACAGGGGCCCCCCAGAGACCCAGTACTTC. Translated, it gives CASSDRGPPETQYF. V is TRBV6-2 or TRBV6-3 and J is TRBJ2-5; 8 bases fit TRBD1. This CDR3 region has 14 residues. Trimming took 5 bases from V and 4 from J; bases not matched to a gene: 6. Germline V CDR1 and CDR2: MNHEY, SVGEGT.

V and J are TRBV28 and TRBJ2-7; TRBD2 matches 7 bases. Germline CDR1 is MDHEN and CDR2 is SYDVKM. With 9 bases clipped from V and 5 bases from J, the junction kept 13 bases outside the gene matches. The CDR3 contains 14 residues. CDR3 residues: CASQTGGSLHEQYF. The CDR3 DNA reads as TGTGCCAGTCAGACCGGCGGGAGTCTCCACGAGCAGTACTTC.

V usage is TRBV27 and J usage is TRBJ1-3; 10 positions agree with TRBD1. With 5 bases clipped from V and 4 bases from J, the junction kept 14 bases outside the gene matches. The CDR3 sequence is 18 residues long. CDR1 and CDR2 (germline): MNHEY, SMNVEV (reference sequence). CDR3 coding DNA: TGTGCCAGCAGTCCCGTTCCCCGACAGGGGGCAGGAGGAAACACCATATATTTT. Its translation: CASSPVPRQGAGGNTIYF.

The rearrangement joins TRBV18 to TRBJ2-3; D remains ambiguous. Deletions cut 3 bases from V and 6 bases from J, with 7 bases between. The CDR3 runs 12 residues. Germline CDR1 reads KGHSH; CDR2 reads LQKENI. CDR3 coding DNA: TGTGCCAGCTCACCGCTAGACGATACGCAGTATTTT. It codes for CASSPLDDTQYF.

This clone was counted a single time. This rearrangement joins TRBV9 to TRBJ2-5; maybe TRBD1 (5 bases). CDR3 size: 15 residues. The V gene lost 0 bases and the J gene lost 0 bases, with 9 bases spanning the gap. Germline V CDR1 and CDR2: SGDLS, YYNGEE. CDR3 protein: CASSVGQQYQETQYF. The DNA for the CDR3 is TGTGCCAGCAGCGTAGGACAGCAGTACCAAGAGACCCAGTACTTC.

The chain combines TRBV9 with TRBJ2-5, with a tentative D call TRBD2 (6 bases). This CDR3 comprises 13 residues. Germline values: CDR1 SGDLS, CDR2 YYNGEE. V was pared by 3 bases and J by 5 bases, with 11 bases between. The CDR3 spells CASSAFREETQYF. In DNA, the CDR3 is TGTGCCAGCAGCGCATTCCGGGAGGAGACCCAGTACTTC. The entire variable domain, with the rest obtained from reference TRBV9 and TRBJ2-5, is as follows: DSGVTQTPKHLITATGQRVTLRCSPRSGDLSVYWYQQSLDQGLQFLIQYYNGEERAKGNILERFSAQQFPDLHSELNLSSLELGDSALYFCASSAFREETQYFGPGTRLLVL.

The chain employs TRBV6-6 and TRBJ1-5; possible D gene TRBD1, 6 bases. The length of the CDR3 is 16 residues. Between the trimmed V and J ends, which lost 8 bases and 1 base, there was a span of 18 bases. The germline CDR1 and CDR2 sequences are MNHNY and SVGAGI (reference sequence). CDR3 DNA sequence: TGTGCCAGCCCCAGTCCCGGGACAAGGAGCAATCAGCCCCAGCATTTT. Its protein is CASPSPGTRSNQPQHF.

The rearrangement links TRBV6-5 to TRBJ1-5; D is possibly TRBD1 (6 bases). Germline CDR1 and CDR2: MNHEY and SVGAGI. V was pared by 10 bases and J by 4 bases, with 14 bases between. The CDR3 has 13 residues. The chain's CDR3 is CATRDNLNQPQHF. The CDR3 region has the DNA TGTGCCACCCGGGACAACTTAAATCAGCCCCAGCATTTT.

In the case of this clone: Other DNA sequences from this sample encode an identical CDR3 as well. This chain joins TRBV7-3 and TRBJ1-5, with D hard to call. The V and J ends lost 0 bases and 5 bases respectively, with 5 bases between them. CDR3 length equals 13 residues. Germline CDR1 SGHTA, CDR2 FQGTGA. For the CDR3, the DNA is TGTGCCAGCAGCTTAACCCGAGATCAGCCCCAGCATTTT. As protein: CASSLTRDQPQHF.

The chain employs TRBV5-1 and TRBJ2-1, with unresolved D. Germline V CDR1 and CDR2: SGHRS, YFSETQ. The length of the CDR3 is 13 residues. The V end was cut by 4 bases, the J end by 4 bases, with 9 bases between. CDR3 in amino acids: CASSLSMYNEQFF. The CDR3 DNA sequence: TGCGCCAGCAGCCTGTCTATGTACAATGAGCAGTTCTTC.

This chain uses TRBV7-9 with TRBJ2-1, with TRBD2 as a possible D gene (5 bases). The length of the CDR3 is 17 residues. Germline V gene data show CDR1 as SEHNR and CDR2 as FQNEAQ (reference sequence). Trimming cost V 4 bases and J 3 bases, with 19 bases left between them. CDR3 loop: CASSSPEGSRNYNEQFF. DNA for the CDR3: TGTGCCAGCAGCTCCCCAGAAGGGAGTAGGAACTACAATGAGCAGTTCTTC.

This chain connects TRBV6-2 or TRBV6-3 to TRBJ1-1, with 7 bases identical to TRBD1. The CDR3 runs 15 residues. From germline, CDR1 is MNHEY and CDR2 SVGEGT. The trim removed 0 bases at V and 6 bases at J, leaving 7 bases unmatched. The CDR3 nucleotides read TGTGCCAGCAGTTACTCCGGGGTTAGGGGGCCTGAAGCTTTCTTT. Protein: CASSYSGVRGPEAFF.

The chain joins TRBV6-5 to TRBJ2-2; D is possibly TRBD1 (6 bases). The CDR3 has 14 residues. Trimming left V 6 bases short and J 5 bases short, with 13 bases between. Looked up from germline, CDR1 is MNHEY and CDR2 is SVGAGI. In DNA, the CDR3 is TGTGCCAGCAGCCAGGGTAGGGGGACCGGGGAGCTGTTTTTT. As protein: CASSQGRGTGELFF.

This chain joins TRBV6-2 or TRBV6-3 and TRBJ2-1; TRBD2 agrees at 14 bases. Germline V gives CDR1 MNHEY, CDR2 SVGEGT. The length of the CDR3 is 21 residues. V was pared by 0 bases and J by 5 bases, with 15 bases of the junction left unmatched. Written as DNA, the CDR3 is TGTGCCAGCAGTTACTCGAGACTAGCGGGAGGGCCCTTCATCCCCAACAATGAGCAGTTCTTC. Amino acids: CASSYSRLAGGPFIPNNEQFF.

The chain recombines TRBV6-5 with TRBJ1-1, with 9 bases that match TRBD1. The CDR3 spans 14 residues. The V gene end was trimmed by 7 bases and the J gene end by 10 bases; junction bases not matched to a gene: 13. Looked up from germline, CDR1 is MNHEY and CDR2 is SVGAGI. The chain's CDR3 is CASTSPGTGPIAFF. The CDR3 DNA reads TGTGCCAGCACGTCTCCTGGGACAGGGCCTATAGCTTTCTTT.

The V and J genes are TRBV7-9 and TRBJ2-7, with TRBD1 identical over 9 bases. Germline V gene sequence: CDR1 SEHNR, CDR2 FQNEAQ (reference sequence). Trimming cost V 4 bases and J 2 bases; bases outside gene matches: 6. The CDR3 has 15 residues. CDR3 residues: CASSSRTGEAYEQYF. The CDR3 nucleotides read TGTGCCAGCAGCTCGCGGACAGGGGAGGCCTACGAGCAGTACTTC.

The CDR3 DNA reads as TGTGCCAGCAGTTTAACAGGGAAGGAAGCTTTCTTT. Translating it yields CASSLTGKEAFF. The V and J genes are TRBV27 and TRBJ1-1; D is perhaps TRBD1 (6 bases). Germline V CDR1 and CDR2: MNHEY, SMNVEV (reference sequence). The V and J ends lost 2 bases and 8 bases respectively, with 9 bases between them. The CDR3 extends over 12 amino acids.